This T cell receptor beta chain was observed in a study of T cell responses to AZD1222 COVID-19 vaccine. Points from the study as a whole: Clonal diversity was possibly underestimated; the donors were predominantly white British and more often female. Nearly half of unique spike-specific TCRs reportedly avoided B.1.351 and B.1.1.7 mutated regions. Of the AZD1222 recipients, only five to seven were seropositive at baseline. An increase in Spike-specific TCR breadth and depth was observed after two AZD1222 doses.

Method: immunoSEQ multiplex PCR; TCRdb's copy keeps in-frame clones and lacks some. The sample shows more than 95,000 clones, 75% to 90% of them seen only once. The V gene's germline CDR1 is LGHDT and CDR2 YNNKEL (reference sequence). The CDR3 consists of 14 residues. V lost 3 bases, J lost 7 bases, and 7 bases stayed unmatched. As to this clone: What it binds is unknown.

The TCR sequence derives from an adult in good health. The material sequenced was peripheral blood, taken on day 0 of MenACWY control vaccination. This chain uses TRBV3-1 (or the pseudogene TRBV3-2) with TRBJ1-1; 8 nucleotides agree with TRBD1. The CDR3 DNA sequence: TGTGCCAGCAGCCACAAAACAGGGGGTGTTGAAGCTTTCTTT. It is translated as CASSHKTGGVEAFF.